This section outlines one T cell receptor (beta chain) sequence together with its context. Donors, without exception, were Caucasian adults residing in Nashville, Tennessee. The V gene's germline CDR1 is SNHLY and CDR2 FYNNEI. This CDR3 spans 14 amino acids. With V trimmed by 8 bases and J by 7 bases, 10 bases remained unmatched. The repertoire was sequenced with immunoSEQ multiplex PCR; TCRdb's copy has only in-frame clones and lacks some. The table has about 2.4 million clones, 93% seen once. The source of the sample is a study of shared clonotypes between healthy human individuals. Study-wide context: Three men and a couple of women, aged 18 to 49, were donors.

What was sequenced was naive CD4+ T cells from PBMCs. The subset here: CD45RA+ positively selected. The chain joins TRBV2 to TRBJ1-5; TRBD1 matches at 8 bases. The receptor was derived from a man in his late teens or twenties in good health. Some clones in this sample may be carry-over from other donors' samples. This chain's CDR3 is CASGNGQGGQPQHF. The CDR3 DNA follows: TGTGCCAGCGGGAACGGACAGGGAGGGCAGCCCCAGCATTTT.